The TCR beta chain described here comes from a study of T cell responses to AZD1222 COVID-19 vaccine. Study conclusions and caveats: Only after the peak T cell response were repertoires sampled. White British people made up most donors, females outnumbered males, and clonal diversity was possibly underestimated. Reports say nearly half of spike-specific TCRs go after unmutated variant regions.

Measured with immunoSEQ multiplex PCR; TCRdb has only the in-frame clones, and not every one. The sample comprises about 120,000 clones, approximately 91% of which are singletons, and 2.4% rests with the top ten. Of note for this clone: Its antigen is not known.

This receptor was taken from an adult in good health. This specimen consisted of peripheral blood, obtained on day 0 of AZD1222 vaccination.

The CDR3 sequence: CASSLRATSTDTQYF. In DNA form, the CDR3 reads TGTGCCAGCAGCTTAAGAGCGACTAGCACAGATACGCAGTATTTT. The J gene is TRBJ2-3, the V gene TRBV7-3; no firm D call. V shed 1 base and J shed 0 bases, with 8 bases lying between them. Germline V gene data show CDR1 as SGHTA and CDR2 as FQGTGA. This CDR3 is built from 15 residues.